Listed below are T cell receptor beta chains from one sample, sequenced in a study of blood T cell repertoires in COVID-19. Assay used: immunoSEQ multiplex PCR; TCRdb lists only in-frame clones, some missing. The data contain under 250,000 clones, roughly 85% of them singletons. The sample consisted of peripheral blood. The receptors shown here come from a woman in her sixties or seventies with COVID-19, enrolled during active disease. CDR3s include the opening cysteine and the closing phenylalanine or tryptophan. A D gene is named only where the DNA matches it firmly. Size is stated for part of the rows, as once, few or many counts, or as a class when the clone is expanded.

CDR3nt: TGTGCCAGCAGCGTAGGGGTCTCAGGGGGAGGCTACACCTTC; CDR3aa: CASSVGVSGGGYTF; v_gene: TRBV9; abundance: NA; j_gene: TRBJ1-2; d_gene: TRBD1
CDR3nt: TGTGCCAGCAGCCAAGACGGGACAACCCCCTACGAGCAGTACTTC; CDR3aa: CASSQDGTTPYEQYF; v_gene: TRBV3-1/TRBV3-2; abundance: NA; j_gene: TRBJ2-7; d_gene: NA
CDR3nt: TGTGCCAGCAGTAACCGGGACAGGGCGAACACCGGGGAGCTGTTTTTT; CDR3aa: CASSNRDRANTGELFF; v_gene: TRBV6-2/TRBV6-3; abundance: NA; j_gene: TRBJ2-2; d_gene: TRBD1
CDR3nt: TGTGCCAGTAGTGTGGGACTAGCGCGTACCGGGGAGCTGTTTTTT; CDR3aa: CASSVGLARTGELFF; v_gene: TRBV19; abundance: NA; j_gene: TRBJ2-2; d_gene: TRBD2
CDR3nt: TGTGCCAGCAGTGAGTTATTAGGGGTTGGAAACACCATATATTTT; CDR3aa: CASSELLGVGNTIYF; v_gene: TRBV25-1; abundance: NA; j_gene: TRBJ1-3; d_gene: NA
CDR3nt: TGTGCCAGTAGTATATGGGTGACTAACACCGGGGAGCTGTTTTTT; CDR3aa: CASSIWVTNTGELFF; v_gene: TRBV19; abundance: NA; j_gene: TRBJ2-2; d_gene: NA
CDR3nt: TGTGCCAGCAGCCTGGGGCGGGGGCAGAGCAATCAGCCCCAGCATTTT; CDR3aa: CASSLGRGQSNQPQHF; v_gene: TRBV7-8; abundance: NA; j_gene: TRBJ1-5; d_gene: NA
CDR3nt: TGTGCCAGCAGACGTGATCGGGGATCAGGAAACACCATATATTTT; CDR3aa: CASRRDRGSGNTIYF; v_gene: TRBV5-4; abundance: NA; j_gene: TRBJ1-3; d_gene: NA
CDR3nt: TGTGCCAGCAGCTACCCGGGACAGGGTCCCTACGAGCAGTACTTC; CDR3aa: CASSYPGQGPYEQYF; v_gene: TRBV7-9; abundance: NA; j_gene: TRBJ2-7; d_gene: TRBD1
CDR3nt: TGCAGTGCTAGTGTGGTGGCGGGGAACACTGAAGCTTTCTTT; CDR3aa: CSASVVAGNTEAFF; v_gene: TRBV20-1; abundance: NA; j_gene: TRBJ1-1; d_gene: NA
CDR3nt: TGTGCCAGAAGCTTGGAGCAGGGGTATAATTCACCCCTCCACTTT; CDR3aa: CARSLEQGYNSPLHF; v_gene: TRBV5-3; abundance: once; j_gene: TRBJ1-6; d_gene: NA
CDR3nt: TGCAGCGTCAGGACAGGGAGGACTGAAGCTTTCTTT; CDR3aa: CSVRTGRTEAFF; v_gene: TRBV29-1; abundance: NA; j_gene: TRBJ1-1; d_gene: TRBD1
CDR3nt: TGTGCCAGCAGTTTGATAGGACTCCCGTTGAACACTGAAGCTTTCTTT; CDR3aa: CASSLIGLPLNTEAFF; v_gene: TRBV28; abundance: NA; j_gene: TRBJ1-1; d_gene: NA
CDR3nt: TGTGCCAGCAGCTTTTACCGGGACAGGGTCGATGAGCAGTTCTTC; CDR3aa: CASSFYRDRVDEQFF; v_gene: TRBV7-9; abundance: NA; j_gene: TRBJ2-1; d_gene: TRBD1
CDR3nt: TGTGCCAGCAGCGACCTGGGACAGGGCCTTAACTATGGCTACACCTTC; CDR3aa: CASSDLGQGLNYGYTF; v_gene: TRBV5-6; abundance: NA; j_gene: TRBJ1-2; d_gene: TRBD1
CDR3nt: TGTGCCAGCACCGGACGGGAGGATCAGCCCCAGCATTTT; CDR3aa: CASTGREDQPQHF; v_gene: TRBV6-5; abundance: NA; j_gene: TRBJ1-5; d_gene: NA
CDR3nt: TGTGCCAGCTCACCCGACAGCAGGGTCCGGTACGAGCAGTACTTC; CDR3aa: CASSPDSRVRYEQYF; v_gene: TRBV18; abundance: NA; j_gene: TRBJ2-7; d_gene: NA
CDR3nt: TGTGCCAGCAGTTGGACTAGCGGGGGGGGGTCCTACGAGCAGTACTTC; CDR3aa: CASSWTSGGGSYEQYF; v_gene: TRBV27; abundance: NA; j_gene: TRBJ2-7; d_gene: TRBD2
CDR3nt: TGTGCCAGCAGTGAAATAGCCGACAATGAGCAGTTCTTC; CDR3aa: CASSEIADNEQFF; v_gene: TRBV6-4; abundance: once; j_gene: TRBJ2-1; d_gene: NA
CDR3nt: TGCGCCAGCAGCCAAGAGGCTAGGGGGCAGGGGCAGCCCCAGCATTTT; CDR3aa: CASSQEARGQGQPQHF; v_gene: TRBV4-1; abundance: NA; j_gene: TRBJ1-5; d_gene: TRBD1
CDR3nt: TGTGCCAGCAGCTTTTTAGCGGGGGGAACCCACAGACTTACGCAGTATTTT; CDR3aa: CASSFLAGGTHRLTQYF; v_gene: TRBV13; abundance: NA; j_gene: TRBJ2-3; d_gene: TRBD2
CDR3nt: TGTGCCAGCAGTCTAGCGGGAGAGGTCGGGAAGTTCTTC; CDR3aa: CASSLAGEVGKFF; v_gene: TRBV9; abundance: once; j_gene: TRBJ2-1; d_gene: TRBD2
CDR3nt: TGTGCCAGCAGCCAAGTAATAGGGGTCGGGGCCAACGTCCTGACTTTC; CDR3aa: CASSQVIGVGANVLTF; v_gene: TRBV14; abundance: few; j_gene: TRBJ2-6; d_gene: NA
CDR3nt: TGTGCCAGCAGCCCCGGACAGGGATCGGTGGGCTATGGCTACACCTTC; CDR3aa: CASSPGQGSVGYGYTF; v_gene: TRBV14; abundance: NA; j_gene: TRBJ1-2; d_gene: TRBD1
CDR3nt: TGTGCCAGTAGTATAGGGGGGACAGGTAGTCAGCCCCAGCATTTT; CDR3aa: CASSIGGTGSQPQHF; v_gene: TRBV19; abundance: NA; j_gene: TRBJ1-5; d_gene: TRBD1
CDR3nt: TGTGCCAGCAGTGAACGCCAGGATCAGCCCCAGCATTTT; CDR3aa: CASSERQDQPQHF; v_gene: TRBV2; abundance: NA; j_gene: TRBJ1-5; d_gene: NA
CDR3nt: TGTGCCAGCCAAGGACTAATCCGCACAGATACGCAGTATTTT; CDR3aa: CASQGLIRTDTQYF; v_gene: TRBV7-9; abundance: few; j_gene: TRBJ2-3; d_gene: NA
CDR3nt: TGTGCCAGCAGTGAAATCGCTAGCGTTGGAGAGACCCAGTACTTC; CDR3aa: CASSEIASVGETQYF; v_gene: TRBV2; abundance: NA; j_gene: TRBJ2-5; d_gene: NA
CDR3nt: TGTGCCAGTAAAGTGGAGGGGGCGGCGGATGGCTACACCTTC; CDR3aa: CASKVEGAADGYTF; v_gene: TRBV19; abundance: NA; j_gene: TRBJ1-2; d_gene: TRBD1
CDR3nt: TGTGCTAGTGGTCCGACCGGACAGGGCAATCAGCCCCAGCATTTT; CDR3aa: CASGPTGQGNQPQHF; v_gene: TRBV12-5; abundance: NA; j_gene: TRBJ1-5; d_gene: TRBD1